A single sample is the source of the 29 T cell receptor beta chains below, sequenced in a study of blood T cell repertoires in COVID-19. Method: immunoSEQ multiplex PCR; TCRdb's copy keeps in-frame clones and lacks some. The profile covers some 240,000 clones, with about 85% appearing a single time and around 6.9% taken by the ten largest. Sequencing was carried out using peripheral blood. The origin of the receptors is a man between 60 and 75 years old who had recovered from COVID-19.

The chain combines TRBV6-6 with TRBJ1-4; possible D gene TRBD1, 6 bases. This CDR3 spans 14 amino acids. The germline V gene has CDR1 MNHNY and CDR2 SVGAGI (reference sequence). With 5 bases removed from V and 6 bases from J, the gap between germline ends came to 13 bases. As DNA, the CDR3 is TGTGCCAGCAGTGCACAGGGTTACGATGAAAAACTGTTTTTT. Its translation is CASSAQGYDEKLFF.

CDR3 sequence: CASSLSTGDMAGNTIYF. Written as DNA, the CDR3 is TGTGCCAGCAGCTTAAGCACAGGGGATATGGCTGGAAACACCATATATTTT. The chain recombines TRBV7-9 with TRBJ1-3; 7 bases line up with TRBD1. The V gene end was trimmed by 2 bases and the J gene end by 2 bases; junction bases not matched to a gene: 9. Germline V lookup: CDR1 SEHNR, CDR2 FQNEAQ (reference sequence). The CDR3 loop spans 17 amino acids.

CDR3 loop: CASSLGAPRNIQYF. CDR3 coding DNA: TGCGCCAGCAGCTTGGGGGCCCCGAGAAACATTCAGTACTTC. The chain is built from TRBV5-1 and TRBJ2-4; no reliable D call. Germline-derived CDR1 and CDR2 are SGHRS and YFSETQ. The CDR3 sequence is 14 residues long. V was shortened by 0 bases and J by 6 bases, with 10 bases between the two germline ends.

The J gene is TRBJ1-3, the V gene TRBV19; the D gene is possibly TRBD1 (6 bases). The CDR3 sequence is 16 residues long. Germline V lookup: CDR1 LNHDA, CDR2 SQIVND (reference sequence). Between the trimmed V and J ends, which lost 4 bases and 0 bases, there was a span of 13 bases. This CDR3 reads CASSTYTGTSGNTIYF. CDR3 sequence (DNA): TGTGCCAGTAGTACATATACAGGGACCTCTGGAAACACCATATATTTT.

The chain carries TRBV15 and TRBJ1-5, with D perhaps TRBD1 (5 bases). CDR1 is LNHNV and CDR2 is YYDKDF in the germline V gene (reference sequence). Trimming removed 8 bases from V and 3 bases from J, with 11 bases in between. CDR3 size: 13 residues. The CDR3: CATGGGLNQPQHF. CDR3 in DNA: TGTGCCACCGGGGGGGGACTCAATCAGCCCCAGCATTTT.

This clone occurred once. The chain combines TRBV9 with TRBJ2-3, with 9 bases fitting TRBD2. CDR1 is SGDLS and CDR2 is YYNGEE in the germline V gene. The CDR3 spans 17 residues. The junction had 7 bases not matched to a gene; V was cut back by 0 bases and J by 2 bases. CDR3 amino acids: CASSVALSSGATDTQYF. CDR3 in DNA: TGTGCCAGCAGCGTAGCGTTGTCTAGCGGGGCCACAGATACGCAGTATTTT.

DNA of the CDR3: TGTGCCAGCAGCGTAGGCGGGGGCCGTACCGGGGAGCTGTTTTTT. Its translation: CASSVGGGRTGELFF. The V call is TRBV9, the J call TRBJ2-2; the D gene is possibly TRBD2 (7 bases). The CDR3 is 15 residues long. Germline CDR1 and CDR2: SGDLS and YYNGEE. Trimming shortened V by 0 bases and J by 5 bases, and 11 bases separated the two germline ends.

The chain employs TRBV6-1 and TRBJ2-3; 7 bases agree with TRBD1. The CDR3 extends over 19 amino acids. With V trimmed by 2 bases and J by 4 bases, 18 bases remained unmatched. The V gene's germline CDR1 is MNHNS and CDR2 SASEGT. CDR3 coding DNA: TGTGCCAGCAGTGAACGAGGAGTCCAGAGGGGGCTGCGACCAGATACGCAGTATTTT. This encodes CASSERGVQRGLRPDTQYF.

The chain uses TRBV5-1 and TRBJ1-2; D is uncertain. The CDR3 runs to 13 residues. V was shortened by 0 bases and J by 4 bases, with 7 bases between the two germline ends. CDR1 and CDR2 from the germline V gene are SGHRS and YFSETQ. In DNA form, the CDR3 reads TGCGCCAGCAGCTTGGATGTCCTCTATGGCTACACCTTC. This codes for CASSLDVLYGYTF. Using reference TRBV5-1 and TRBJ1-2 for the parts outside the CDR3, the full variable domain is KAGVTQTPRYLIKTRGQQVTLSCSPISGHRSVSWYQQTPGQGLQFLFEYFSETQRNKGNFPGRFSGRQFSNSRSEMNVSTLELGDSALYLCASSLDVLYGYTFGSGTRLTVV.

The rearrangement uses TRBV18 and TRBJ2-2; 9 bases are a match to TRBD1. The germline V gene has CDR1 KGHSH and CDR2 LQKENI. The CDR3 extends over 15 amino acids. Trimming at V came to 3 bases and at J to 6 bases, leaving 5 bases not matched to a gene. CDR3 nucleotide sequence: TGTGCCAGCTCACCCCGACAGGGGGACGCCGGGGAGCTGTTTTTT. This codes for CASSPRQGDAGELFF. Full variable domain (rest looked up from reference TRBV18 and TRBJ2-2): NAGVMQNPRHLVRRRGQEARLRCSPMKGHSHVYWYRQLPEEGLKFMVYLQKENIIDESGMPKERFSAEFPKEGPSILRIQQVVRGDSAAYFCASSPRQGDAGELFFGEGSRLTVL.

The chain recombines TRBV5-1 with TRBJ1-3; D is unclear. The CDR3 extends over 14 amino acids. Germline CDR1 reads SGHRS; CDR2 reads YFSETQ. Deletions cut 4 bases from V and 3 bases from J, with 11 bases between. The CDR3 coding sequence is TGCGCCAGCAGCCTCCTCGGGAGTGGAAACACCATATATTTT. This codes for CASSLLGSGNTIYF.

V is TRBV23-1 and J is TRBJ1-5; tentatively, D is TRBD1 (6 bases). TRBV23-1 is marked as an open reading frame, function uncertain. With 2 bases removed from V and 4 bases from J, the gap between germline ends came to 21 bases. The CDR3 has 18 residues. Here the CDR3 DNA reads TGCGCCAGCAGTCAACCCACAGGGTTACCTCTCTGTAATCAGCCCCAGCATTTT. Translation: CASSQPTGLPLCNQPQHF.

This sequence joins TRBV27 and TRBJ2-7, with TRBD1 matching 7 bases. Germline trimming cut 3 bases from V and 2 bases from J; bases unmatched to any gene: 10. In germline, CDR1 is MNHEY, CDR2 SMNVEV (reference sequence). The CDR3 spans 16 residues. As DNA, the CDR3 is TGTGCCAGCAGTTTCCCGACAGGGACGGGAACCTACGAGCAGTACTTC. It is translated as CASSFPTGTGTYEQYF.

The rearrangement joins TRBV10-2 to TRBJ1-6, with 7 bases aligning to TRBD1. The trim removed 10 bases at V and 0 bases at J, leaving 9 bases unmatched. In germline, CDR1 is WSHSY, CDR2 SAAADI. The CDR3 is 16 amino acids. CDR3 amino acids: CATQGQPRSYNSPLHF. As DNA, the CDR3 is TGCGCCACCCAGGGACAGCCTCGCTCCTATAATTCACCCCTCCACTTT.

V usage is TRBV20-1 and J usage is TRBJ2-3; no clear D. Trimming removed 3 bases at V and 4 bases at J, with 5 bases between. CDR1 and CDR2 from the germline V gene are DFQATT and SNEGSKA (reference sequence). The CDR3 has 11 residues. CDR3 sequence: CSASSADTQYF. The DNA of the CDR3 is TGCAGTGCTAGTTCGGCAGATACGCAGTATTTT.

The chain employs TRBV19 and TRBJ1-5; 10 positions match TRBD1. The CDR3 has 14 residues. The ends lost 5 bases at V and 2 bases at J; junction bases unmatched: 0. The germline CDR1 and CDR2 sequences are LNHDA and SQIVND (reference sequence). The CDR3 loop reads CASSGTGGNQPQHF. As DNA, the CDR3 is TGTGCCAGTAGTGGGACAGGGGGCAATCAGCCCCAGCATTTT.

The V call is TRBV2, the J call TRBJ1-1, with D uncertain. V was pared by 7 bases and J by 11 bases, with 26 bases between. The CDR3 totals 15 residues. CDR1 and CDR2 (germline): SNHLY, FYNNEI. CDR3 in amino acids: CASTIVGRDRSAAFF. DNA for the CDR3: TGTGCCAGCACCATCGTGGGGAGGGATCGGAGTGCCGCTTTCTTT.

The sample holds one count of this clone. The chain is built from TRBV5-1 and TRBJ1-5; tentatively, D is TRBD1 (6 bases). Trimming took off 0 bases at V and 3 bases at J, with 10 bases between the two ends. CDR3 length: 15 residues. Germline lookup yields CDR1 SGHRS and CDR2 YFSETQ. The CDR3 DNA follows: TGCGCCAGCAGCTTGGAGACAGGAATCAATCAGCCCCAGCATTTT. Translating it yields CASSLETGINQPQHF.

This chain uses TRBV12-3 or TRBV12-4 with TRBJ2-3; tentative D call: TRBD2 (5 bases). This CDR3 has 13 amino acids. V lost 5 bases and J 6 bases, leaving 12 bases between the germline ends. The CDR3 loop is CASSGPRGDTQYF. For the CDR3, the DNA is TGTGCCAGCAGTGGACCCAGAGGGGATACGCAGTATTTT.

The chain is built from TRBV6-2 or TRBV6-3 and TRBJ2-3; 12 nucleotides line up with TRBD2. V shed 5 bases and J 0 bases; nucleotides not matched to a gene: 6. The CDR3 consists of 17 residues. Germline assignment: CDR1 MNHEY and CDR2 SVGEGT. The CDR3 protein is CASSGLAGTKSTDTQYF. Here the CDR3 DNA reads TGTGCCAGCAGTGGACTAGCGGGAACGAAGAGCACAGATACGCAGTATTTT.

The CDR3 region is CASSQKLTLTHSYEQYV. The CDR3 region has the DNA TGTGCCAGCAGCCAAAAGCTAACCCTAACGCATTCCTACGAGCAGTACGTC. The chain uses TRBV5-6 and TRBJ2-7, with D unclear. The V gene lost 4 bases and the J gene lost 1 base, with 21 bases spanning the gap. The CDR3 runs 17 residues. Germline V gene lookup returns CDR1 SGHDT and CDR2 YYEEEE.

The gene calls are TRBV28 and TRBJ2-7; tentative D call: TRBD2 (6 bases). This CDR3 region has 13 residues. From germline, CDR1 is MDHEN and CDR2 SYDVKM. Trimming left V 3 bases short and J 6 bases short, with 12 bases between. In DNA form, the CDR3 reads TGTGCCAGCAGTTTTCCGGGACTCCTCGAGCAGTACTTC. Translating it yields CASSFPGLLEQYF.

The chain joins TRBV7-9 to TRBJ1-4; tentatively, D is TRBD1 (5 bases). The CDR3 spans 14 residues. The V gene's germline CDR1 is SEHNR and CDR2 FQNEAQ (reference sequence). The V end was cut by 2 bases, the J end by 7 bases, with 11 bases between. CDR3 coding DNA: TGTGCCAGCAGCTTAACTGGGGCCAGTGAAAAACTGTTTTTT. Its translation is CASSLTGASEKLFF.

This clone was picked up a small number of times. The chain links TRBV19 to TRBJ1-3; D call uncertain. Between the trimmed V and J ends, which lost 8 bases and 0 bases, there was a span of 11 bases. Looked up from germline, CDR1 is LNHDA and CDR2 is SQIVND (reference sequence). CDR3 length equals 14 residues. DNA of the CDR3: TGTGCCAGTGAGACGGGGAACTCTGGAAACACCATATATTTT. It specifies CASETGNSGNTIYF.

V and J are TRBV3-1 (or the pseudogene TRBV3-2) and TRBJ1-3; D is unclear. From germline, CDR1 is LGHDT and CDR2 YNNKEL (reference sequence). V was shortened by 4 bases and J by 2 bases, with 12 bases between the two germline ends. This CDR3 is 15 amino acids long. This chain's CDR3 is CASSPSWAAGNTIYF. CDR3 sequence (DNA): TGTGCCAGCAGCCCCTCTTGGGCAGCTGGAAACACCATATATTTT.

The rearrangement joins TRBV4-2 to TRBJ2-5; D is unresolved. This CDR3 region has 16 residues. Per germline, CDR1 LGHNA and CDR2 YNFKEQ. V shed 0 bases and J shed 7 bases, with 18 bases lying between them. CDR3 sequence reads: CASSQDHGHPGRTQYF. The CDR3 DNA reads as TGTGCCAGCAGCCAAGATCATGGCCATCCAGGTCGGACCCAGTACTTC.

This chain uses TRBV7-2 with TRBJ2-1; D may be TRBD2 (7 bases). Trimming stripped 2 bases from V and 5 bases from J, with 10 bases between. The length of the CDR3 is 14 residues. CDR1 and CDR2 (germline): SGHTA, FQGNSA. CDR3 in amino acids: CASSLKGGHNEQFF. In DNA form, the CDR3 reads TGTGCCAGCAGCTTAAAGGGGGGGCACAATGAGCAGTTCTTC.

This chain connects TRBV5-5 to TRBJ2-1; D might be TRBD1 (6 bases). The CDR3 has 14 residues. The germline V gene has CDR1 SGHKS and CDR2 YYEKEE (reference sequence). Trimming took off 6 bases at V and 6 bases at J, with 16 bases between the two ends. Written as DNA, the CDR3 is TGTGCCAGCACCACAAACCCAGGGGTCAATGAGCAGTTCTTC. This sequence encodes CASTTNPGVNEQFF. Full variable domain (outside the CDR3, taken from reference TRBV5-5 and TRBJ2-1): DAGVTQSPTHLIKTRGQQVTLRCSPISGHKSVSWYQQVLGQGPQFIFQYYEKEERGRGNFPDRFSARQFPNYSSELNVNALLLGDSALYLCASTTNPGVNEQFFGPGTRLTVL.

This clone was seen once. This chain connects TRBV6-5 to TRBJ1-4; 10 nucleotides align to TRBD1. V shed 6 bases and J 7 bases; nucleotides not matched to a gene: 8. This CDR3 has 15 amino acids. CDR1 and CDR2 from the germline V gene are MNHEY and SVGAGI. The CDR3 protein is CASSIRTGGVEKLFF. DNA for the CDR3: TGTGCCAGCAGCATCCGGACAGGGGGAGTTGAAAAACTGTTTTTT.